A selection of T cell receptor beta chains follows, all from one sample in a study of Ad26.COV2.S vaccination and SARS-CoV-2 variants. Assay: immunoSEQ multiplex PCR; the TCRdb copy retains only in-frame clones and omits some. The sample holds about 400,000 clones, 75% to 90% seen once. This material consisted of peripheral blood, taken in a trial of Ad26.COV2.S vaccine versus placebo. These receptors were taken from a person aged 18-65 years who received the Ad26.COV2.S COVID-19 vaccine or a placebo. The CDR3 runs from the conserved cysteine through the conserved F or W. The order of the fields is clone size, J gene, D gene, V gene, CDR3 DNA, CDR3 protein. The D gene is left open where the match is weak. Only some rows state a clone size, as once, few, many or a class for expanded clones.

clone_size: .; j_call: TRBJ2-7; d_call: TRBD2; v_call: TRBV23-1; cdr3_nt: TGCGCCAGCAGTCACCGGTGGACTAGCGGTCCCTACGAGCAGTACTTC; cdr3_aa: CASSHRWTSGPYEQYF
clone_size: .; j_call: TRBJ1-5; d_call: TRBD1; v_call: TRBV19; cdr3_nt: TGTGCCAGTAGCGCGGACAGGGACAATCAGCCCCAGCATTTT; cdr3_aa: CASSADRDNQPQHF
clone_size: .; j_call: TRBJ1-1; d_call: .; v_call: TRBV7-9; cdr3_nt: TGTGCCAGCAGCCCGCCGGAGGGGGGTGGCACTGAAGCTTTCTTT; cdr3_aa: CASSPPEGGGTEAFF
clone_size: .; j_call: TRBJ2-2; d_call: .; v_call: TRBV12-3/TRBV12-4; cdr3_nt: TGTGCCAGCAGTTTAGGGGCCACCGGGGAGCTGTTTTTT; cdr3_aa: CASSLGATGELFF
clone_size: .; j_call: TRBJ2-1; d_call: .; v_call: TRBV20-1; cdr3_nt: TGCAGTGCTACAAATGAGCAGTTCTTC; cdr3_aa: CSATNEQFF
clone_size: .; j_call: TRBJ2-1; d_call: .; v_call: TRBV15; cdr3_nt: TGTGCCACCAGCAGTCTCGGCCAGAAGGCCTACAATGAGCAGTTCTTC; cdr3_aa: CATSSLGQKAYNEQFF
clone_size: .; j_call: TRBJ2-1; d_call: TRBD2; v_call: TRBV4-1; cdr3_nt: TGCGCCAGCAGCCAACCCGGGACTAACTTTGGTGAGCAGTTCTTC; cdr3_aa: CASSQPGTNFGEQFF
clone_size: .; j_call: TRBJ1-2; d_call: .; v_call: TRBV19; cdr3_nt: TGTGCCAGTAGTTTACAGGGAGGCGATGGCTACACCTTC; cdr3_aa: CASSLQGGDGYTF
clone_size: .; j_call: TRBJ1-6; d_call: TRBD1; v_call: TRBV5-1; cdr3_nt: TGCGCCAGCAGCTGGGGACAGGTCCGCGGTAATTCACCCCTCCACTTT; cdr3_aa: CASSWGQVRGNSPLHF
clone_size: few; j_call: TRBJ2-3; d_call: TRBD2; v_call: TRBV29-1; cdr3_nt: TGCAGCGTTGAATTCCTAGCGGGAGTTGGCGATACGCAGTATTTT; cdr3_aa: CSVEFLAGVGDTQYF
clone_size: .; j_call: TRBJ2-7; d_call: .; v_call: TRBV4-2; cdr3_nt: TGTGCCAGCAGCCAAGAAGACAGAAGCTCCTACGAGCAGTACTTC; cdr3_aa: CASSQEDRSSYEQYF
clone_size: .; j_call: TRBJ1-3; d_call: .; v_call: TRBV28; cdr3_nt: TGTGCCAGCAGTTCCCCGGGGCTAGGAAACACCATATATTTT; cdr3_aa: CASSSPGLGNTIYF
clone_size: .; j_call: TRBJ1-5; d_call: TRBD1; v_call: TRBV4-2; cdr3_nt: TGTGCCAGCAGCCAAGATCGACAGGGTGGGACGCCCCAGCATTTT; cdr3_aa: CASSQDRQGGTPQHF
clone_size: .; j_call: TRBJ2-3; d_call: TRBD2; v_call: TRBV4-2; cdr3_nt: TGTGCCAGCAGCCCGGGGAGGGATGGGGATACGCAGTATTTT; cdr3_aa: CASSPGRDGDTQYF
clone_size: .; j_call: TRBJ2-7; d_call: .; v_call: TRBV2; cdr3_nt: TGTGCCAGCAGGGACGGACCCTACGAGCAGTACTTC; cdr3_aa: CASRDGPYEQYF
clone_size: .; j_call: TRBJ1-4; d_call: .; v_call: TRBV29-1; cdr3_nt: TGCAGCGTTGAAGCCCAGGGGAATGAAAAACTGTTTTTT; cdr3_aa: CSVEAQGNEKLFF
clone_size: .; j_call: TRBJ1-1; d_call: .; v_call: TRBV6-6; cdr3_nt: TGTGCCAGCAGTGACCCAGATCGTCCCATATTCTTT; cdr3_aa: CASSDPDRPIFF
clone_size: .; j_call: TRBJ2-3; d_call: .; v_call: TRBV7-9; cdr3_nt: TGTGCCAGCAGCCCCAACTTGGATACGCAGTATTTT; cdr3_aa: CASSPNLDTQYF
clone_size: .; j_call: TRBJ1-1; d_call: TRBD1; v_call: TRBV28; cdr3_nt: TGTGCCAGCAGTTTAGACAGGGCGGCTTTCTTT; cdr3_aa: CASSLDRAAFF
clone_size: .; j_call: TRBJ1-1; d_call: .; v_call: TRBV5-6; cdr3_nt: TGTGCCAGCAGCTTGGGACGGGAAGCTTTCTTT; cdr3_aa: CASSLGREAFF
clone_size: .; j_call: TRBJ1-4; d_call: .; v_call: TRBV19; cdr3_nt: TGTGCCAGTAGTATAGTCGGGGGCCCGGGTGAAAAACTGTTTTTT; cdr3_aa: CASSIVGGPGEKLFF
clone_size: .; j_call: TRBJ2-1; d_call: TRBD2; v_call: TRBV5-4; cdr3_nt: TGTGCCAGCAGCTTGCCTGTTAGCGGGACTTACAATGAGCAGTTCTTC; cdr3_aa: CASSLPVSGTYNEQFF
clone_size: .; j_call: TRBJ2-7; d_call: .; v_call: TRBV5-6; cdr3_nt: TGTGCCAGCAGCCCCTGGGACAAGCCCTACGAGCAGTACTTC; cdr3_aa: CASSPWDKPYEQYF
clone_size: once; j_call: TRBJ2-2; d_call: TRBD1; v_call: TRBV7-2; cdr3_nt: TGTGCCAGCAGCTTAGGGGCAGGGGGCATCGGGGAGCTGTTTTTT; cdr3_aa: CASSLGAGGIGELFF
clone_size: .; j_call: TRBJ1-3; d_call: .; v_call: TRBV6-1; cdr3_nt: TGTGCCAGCAGTGAAGGGTTTTTCTCTGGAAACACCATATATTTT; cdr3_aa: CASSEGFFSGNTIYF
clone_size: .; j_call: TRBJ1-5; d_call: TRBD1; v_call: TRBV6-6; cdr3_nt: TGTGCCAGCAGTTACGGGACAGGGATGCCCCAGCATTTT; cdr3_aa: CASSYGTGMPQHF
clone_size: .; j_call: TRBJ1-5; d_call: .; v_call: TRBV27; cdr3_nt: TGTGCCAGCAGTTTTATGGGAGGGGTTAGCAATCAGCCCCAGCATTTT; cdr3_aa: CASSFMGGVSNQPQHF
clone_size: .; j_call: TRBJ2-7; d_call: .; v_call: TRBV6-5; cdr3_nt: TGTGCCAGCAGTTACTCAAGGAATCCTACCTACGAGCAGTACTTC; cdr3_aa: CASSYSRNPTYEQYF
clone_size: few; j_call: TRBJ2-7; d_call: .; v_call: TRBV27; cdr3_nt: TGTGCCAGCAGCCCCCGGACAGTTTACGAGCAGTACTTC; cdr3_aa: CASSPRTVYEQYF
clone_size: few; j_call: TRBJ2-1; d_call: .; v_call: TRBV27; cdr3_nt: TGTGCCAGCAGTTTATGGGGAGGCAGGTCAAGGTACAATGAGCAGTTCTTC; cdr3_aa: CASSLWGGRSRYNEQFF
clone_size: .; j_call: TRBJ2-7; d_call: .; v_call: TRBV11-2; cdr3_nt: TGTGCCAGCAGCTTCGTAGACTCAGGGATGAGCTACGAGCAGTACTTC; cdr3_aa: CASSFVDSGMSYEQYF
clone_size: .; j_call: TRBJ2-7; d_call: TRBD2; v_call: TRBV4-2; cdr3_nt: TGTGCCAGCAGCCAAGATCCAGCGGGAGGGCCTGGGGAGCAGTACTTC; cdr3_aa: CASSQDPAGGPGEQYF
clone_size: .; j_call: TRBJ2-3; d_call: TRBD2; v_call: TRBV2; cdr3_nt: TGTGCCAGCAGTGAAGAGGCTAGCGGATACACAGATACGCAGTATTTT; cdr3_aa: CASSEEASGYTDTQYF
clone_size: .; j_call: TRBJ2-1; d_call: TRBD2; v_call: TRBV10-2; cdr3_nt: TGCGCCAGCAGTGAGCGACTAGCGGGATTTAATGAGCAGTTCTTC; cdr3_aa: CASSERLAGFNEQFF
clone_size: .; j_call: TRBJ2-1; d_call: .; v_call: TRBV7-3; cdr3_nt: TGTGCCAGCAGCTTAGAGCGGGATGAGCAGTTCTTC; cdr3_aa: CASSLERDEQFF
clone_size: .; j_call: TRBJ2-2; d_call: .; v_call: TRBV14; cdr3_nt: TGTGCCAGCAGCCAGACCGGGACTGTGAACACCGGGGAGCTGTTTTTT; cdr3_aa: CASSQTGTVNTGELFF
clone_size: .; j_call: TRBJ2-2; d_call: .; v_call: TRBV12-2; cdr3_nt: TGTGCAAGTCGCCCCCCATCTGGCCGGTTGGACAAAGAATTTTCCGGGGAGCTGTTTTTT; cdr3_aa: CASRPPSGRLDKEFSGELFF
clone_size: .; j_call: TRBJ1-1; d_call: .; v_call: TRBV7-9; cdr3_nt: TGTGCCAGCAGCTTCCCGCCAGGGGTGAACACTGAAGCTTTCTTT; cdr3_aa: CASSFPPGVNTEAFF
clone_size: .; j_call: TRBJ1-6; d_call: .; v_call: TRBV27; cdr3_nt: TGTGCCAGCAGTCCACTGACCCCCGCTCGTTCACCCCTCCACTTT; cdr3_aa: CASSPLTPARSPLHF
clone_size: .; j_call: TRBJ2-7; d_call: .; v_call: TRBV7-3; cdr3_nt: TGTGCCAGCAGCCTTTCCGGGGCCCCCTACGAGCAGTACTTC; cdr3_aa: CASSLSGAPYEQYF
clone_size: .; j_call: TRBJ2-5; d_call: .; v_call: TRBV7-6; cdr3_nt: TGTGCCAGCAGCCCCGGGGCGGGATTGGGAGAGACCCAGTACTTC; cdr3_aa: CASSPGAGLGETQYF